These 30 T cell receptor beta chains were all obtained from the same sample, sequenced in a study of T-cell memory formation after mild COVID-19. TCRdb recomputed calls from the 5' RACE reads with MiXCR, one row per CDR3 protein. Of about 270,000 distinct CDR3 sequences detected, roughly 18% appear once; the ten largest clones hold around 23%. Sequenced material: PBMCs or a T cell subset sorted from them (not recorded which). The receptors come from a man younger than 35 who had mild COVID-19 (a few samples of this study predate the infection). Cell type and time point are not known.

The chain carries TRBV11-2 and TRBJ2-3, with TRBD1 identical over 11 bases. CDR1 is SGHAT, CDR2 FQNNGV, per germline. The trim removed 5 bases at V and 4 bases at J, leaving 17 bases unmatched. The CDR3 consists of 19 residues. This chain's CDR3 is CASSRGTYLDRGHSDTQYF. The CDR3 bases are TGTGCCAGCAGCAGGGGGACCTATTTGGACAGGGGGCACTCAGATACGCAGTATTTT.

This clonotype was picked up many times. J is TRBJ2-5 and V is TRBV18; the D call may be TRBD1 or TRBD2 (5 bases each). Looked up from germline, CDR1 is KGHSH and CDR2 is LQKENI. The CDR3 covers 14 residues. The V and J ends lost 0 bases and 5 bases respectively, with 10 bases between them. CDR3 coding DNA: TGTGCCAGCTCACCACCCGCCAGGGAGGAGACCCAGTACTTC. Protein product: CASSPPAREETQYF.

In this sample, this clonotype turned up many times. The CDR3 here is CASSQAGLAGDDTQYF. The CDR3 region has the DNA TGCGCCAGCAGCCAGGCGGGACTAGCGGGGGATGATACGCAGTATTTT. The rearrangement uses TRBV4-3 and TRBJ2-3; TRBD2 aligns across 14 bases. The CDR3 contains 16 residues. V shed 3 bases and J 6 bases; nucleotides not matched to a gene: 5. Germline loops: CDR1 LGHNA, CDR2 YSLEER.

A few counts support this clonotype. This chain joins TRBV20-1 and TRBJ2-2; 7 nucleotides agree with TRBD1. Unmatched junction bases numbered 6, after V lost 3 bases and J lost 2 bases. Germline assignment: CDR1 DFQATT and CDR2 SNEGSKA (reference sequence). This CDR3 has 15 amino acids. The chain's CDR3 is CSASPGTVNTGELFF. As DNA, the CDR3 is TGCAGTGCTAGCCCCGGGACAGTAAACACCGGGGAGCTGTTTTTT.

This clonotype was observed at least ten times. The chain links TRBV7-2 to TRBJ2-1; TRBD2 is a possible D gene (6 bases). Per germline, CDR1 SGHTA and CDR2 FQGNSA. This CDR3 region has 14 residues. Trimming pared 4 bases from V and 4 bases from J, leaving 11 bases between. The CDR3 loop is CASSSLASYNEQFF. The DNA of the CDR3 is TGTGCCAGCAGCTCCCTAGCGTCGTACAATGAGCAGTTCTTC.

This clonotype was seen more than once but under ten times. V gene TRBV24-1 combines with J gene TRBJ1-1, with 7 bases that match TRBD1. The J segment lost 6 bases and the V segment lost 4 bases, leaving 22 bases of the junction unmatched. The CDR3 consists of 19 residues. Germline V gene lookup returns CDR1 KGHDR and CDR2 SFDVKD. CDR3 region: CATSDRVGGGQPPGPEAFF. The CDR3 nucleotides read TGTGCCACCAGTGACCGGGTCGGGGGGGGACAGCCCCCTGGGCCTGAAGCTTTCTTT.

This clonotype was detected many times. The DNA for the CDR3 is TGCGCCAGCAGCCACGCGGGGGGGCGTGAGGAGCTGTTTTTT. Translation: CASSHAGGREELFF. The J gene is TRBJ2-2, the V gene TRBV4-1, with 9 bases lining up with TRBD2. The junction had 6 bases not matched to a gene; V was cut back by 3 bases and J by 10 bases. Germline CDR1 and CDR2: MGHRA and YSYEKL. CDR3 size: 14 residues.

This clonotype has just a few counts. This chain joins TRBV6-2 or TRBV6-3 and TRBJ2-3; D gene ambiguous. The V and J ends lost 3 bases and 6 bases respectively, with 4 bases between them. The CDR3 is 11 amino acids. CDR1 and CDR2 (germline): MNHEY, SVGEGT. CDR3 amino acids: CASSYMDTQYF. For the CDR3, the DNA is TGTGCCAGCAGTTATATGGATACGCAGTATTTT.

The sample holds many counts of this clonotype. The V and J genes are TRBV5-1 and TRBJ2-3; 8 bases match TRBD1. CDR1 is SGHRS, CDR2 YFSETQ, per germline. This CDR3 contains 15 residues. V gave up 2 bases and J gave up 0 bases; unmatched junction bases: 2. The CDR3 spells CASSFGDRSTDTQYF. CDR3 sequence (DNA): TGCGCCAGCAGCTTTGGGGACAGGAGCACAGATACGCAGTATTTT.

This clonotype was seen a handful of times. The chain employs TRBV4-1 and TRBJ2-1; a weak D match, TRBD1 (8 bases). Trimming pared 7 bases from V and 15 bases from J, leaving 16 bases between. The CDR3 covers 11 residues. Germline-derived CDR1 and CDR2 are MGHRA and YSYEKL. The CDR3 nucleotides read TGCGCCAGCAAGCGGGACAGGATGCTGTTCTTC. Residues: CASKRDRMLFF.

The chain joins TRBV6-5 to TRBJ2-6; TRBD2 is a possible D gene (5 bases). Trimming cost V 8 bases and J 0 bases, with 11 bases left between them. The germline CDR1 and CDR2 sequences are MNHEY and SVGAGI. The CDR3 extends over 15 amino acids. The chain's CDR3 is CASGSAGSGANVLTF. CDR3 coding DNA: TGTGCCAGCGGGTCCGCGGGCTCTGGGGCCAACGTCCTGACTTTC.

This sequence joins TRBV5-6 and TRBJ2-5; the D call may be TRBD1 or TRBD2 (5 bases each). The V end was cut by 3 bases, the J end by 5 bases, with 11 bases between. Per the germline V gene, CDR1 is SGHDT and CDR2 is YYEEEE. This CDR3 has 13 amino acids. CDR3 coding DNA: TGTGCCAGCAGCTACAGGAGGCGGGAGACCCAGTACTTC. The encoded protein is CASSYRRRETQYF.

The table lists this clonotype with a few counts. The chain couples TRBV30 to TRBJ1-1; TRBD1 is a possible D gene (5 bases). The germline V gene has CDR1 GTSNPN and CDR2 SVGIG (reference sequence). This CDR3 spans 12 amino acids. With 5 bases removed from V and 0 bases from J, the gap between germline ends came to 7 bases. The CDR3 is CAWGGMNTEAFF. The CDR3 DNA follows: TGTGCCTGGGGGGGGATGAACACTGAAGCTTTCTTT. Using reference TRBV30 and TRBJ1-1 for the parts outside the CDR3, the full variable domain is SQTIHQWPATLVQPVGSPLSLECTVEGTSNPNLYWYRQAAGRGLQLLFYSVGIGQISSEVPQNLSASRPQDRQFILSSKKLLLSDSGFYLCAWGGMNTEAFFGQGTRLTVV.

V is TRBV28 and J is TRBJ2-7; D tentatively fits TRBD1 or TRBD2 (5 bases each). This CDR3 region has 15 residues. V shed 6 bases and J shed 2 bases, with 17 bases lying between them. From germline, CDR1 is MDHEN and CDR2 SYDVKM. DNA for the CDR3: TGTGCCAGCAGCCCGACTGACAGAGGGGCCTACGAGCAGTACGTC. This encodes CASSPTDRGAYEQYV.

This clonotype showed up just a few times. The gene calls are TRBV29-1 and TRBJ1-5; D remains unclear. V lost 7 bases and J 6 bases, leaving 16 bases between the germline ends. The CDR3 length is 13 residues. CDR1 and CDR2 (germline): SQVTM, ANQGSEA. Here the CDR3 reads CSASLGSGQPQHF. The CDR3 DNA sequence: TGCAGCGCCTCTTTAGGGTCTGGTCAGCCCCAGCATTTT. Drawing the rest from reference TRBV29-1 and TRBJ1-5, the complete variable domain is SAVISQKPSRDICQRGTSLTIQCQVDSQVTMMFWYRQQPGQSLTLIATANQGSEATYESGFVIDKFPISRPNLTFSTLTVSNMSPEDSSIYLCSASLGSGQPQHFGDGTRLSIL.

In this sample, this clonotype turned up a few times. The V and J genes are TRBV5-1 and TRBJ2-3; 8 positions agree with TRBD1. Trimming took 0 bases from V and 4 from J; bases not matched to a gene: 7. CDR3 size: 16 residues. CDR1 is SGHRS, CDR2 YFSETQ, per germline. CDR3 bases: TGCGCCAGCAGCTTGGCCGTCCAGGGGGCCTCAGATACGCAGTATTTT. Amino acids: CASSLAVQGASDTQYF.

This clonotype was found a few times. V is TRBV7-2 and J is TRBJ1-1; D gene ambiguous. Trimming stripped 1 base from V and 5 bases from J, with 8 bases between. Per the germline V gene, CDR1 is SGHTA and CDR2 is FQGNSA. The CDR3 runs 13 residues. CDR3 amino acids: CASSLGVLTEAFF. In DNA form, the CDR3 reads TGTGCCAGCAGCTTAGGGGTTTTGACTGAAGCTTTCTTT.

This rearrangement joins TRBV4-1 to TRBJ2-3; D gene unclear. Germline V gene data show CDR1 as MGHRA and CDR2 as YSYEKL. This CDR3 has 13 residues. V lost 0 bases, J lost 5 bases, and 6 bases lay in between. Written as DNA, the CDR3 is TGCGCCAGCAGCCAAGAGCGGCAAGATACGCAGTATTTT. It specifies CASSQERQDTQYF.

V gene TRBV18 combines with J gene TRBJ1-1; maybe TRBD1 (5 bases). V was trimmed by 3 bases and J by 3 bases, leaving 8 bases between them. The germline V gene has CDR1 KGHSH and CDR2 LQKENI. This CDR3 has 13 amino acids. The CDR3 here is CASSPEQDTEAFF. The DNA for the CDR3 is TGTGCCAGCTCACCGGAACAGGACACTGAAGCTTTCTTT.

This chain uses TRBV5-1 with TRBJ2-3; tentative D call: TRBD1 (5 bases). The germline V gene encodes CDR1 SGHRS and CDR2 YFSETQ. The CDR3 is 15 amino acids. V was pared by 1 base and J by 6 bases, with 15 bases between. Here the CDR3 reads CASSLMGQGRDTQYF. The CDR3 nucleotides are TGCGCCAGCAGCTTGATGGGGCAGGGTCGGGATACGCAGTATTTT. The full variable domain, with the rest looked up from reference TRBV5-1 and TRBJ2-3, is KAGVTQTPRYLIKTRGQQVTLSCSPISGHRSVSWYQQTPGQGLQFLFEYFSETQRNKGNFPGRFSGRQFSNSRSEMNVSTLELGDSALYLCASSLMGQGRDTQYFGPGTRLTVL.

This chain connects TRBV6-1 to TRBJ2-7, with D possibly called TRBD1 or TRBD2 (5 bases each). Trimming removed 4 bases from V and 3 bases from J, with 10 bases in between. Germline V CDR1 and CDR2: MNHNS, SASEGT. The CDR3 runs 13 residues. CDR3 region: CASSVGANYEQYV. Written as DNA, the CDR3 is TGTGCCAGCAGTGTCGGGGCAAACTACGAGCAGTACGTC.

This clonotype was seen more than once but under ten times. The genes are TRBV10-3 and TRBJ1-1; 9 bases match TRBD1. Germline assignment: CDR1 ENHRY and CDR2 SYGVKD. V gave up 3 bases and J gave up 6 bases; unmatched junction bases: 8. The CDR3 extends over 15 amino acids. CDR3 region: CAISDWDRAGAEAFF. The DNA for the CDR3 is TGTGCCATCAGTGACTGGGACAGGGCGGGGGCTGAAGCTTTCTTT.

The sample holds one count of this clonotype. The gene calls are TRBV7-2 and TRBJ1-2, with 7 positions matching TRBD1. V dropped 4 bases and J dropped 5; count of bases not matched to a gene: 10. Germline values: CDR1 SGHTA, CDR2 FQGNSA. The CDR3 has 15 residues. The CDR3 DNA reads TGTGCCAGCAGCTCGATAACAGGGGCCCGATATGGCTACACCTTC. Its translation: CASSSITGARYGYTF. The whole variable domain, remainder taken from reference TRBV7-2 and TRBJ1-2, is GAGVSQSPSNKVTEKGKDVELRCDPISGHTALYWYRQSLGQGLEFLIYFQGNSAPDKSGLPSDRFSAERTGGSVSTLTIQRTQQEDSAVYLCASSSITGARYGYTFGSGTRLTVV.

This clonotype has just a few counts. This chain joins TRBV6-2 or TRBV6-3 and TRBJ2-7, with D maybe TRBD2 (5 bases). This CDR3 has 12 residues. Between the trimmed V and J ends, which lost 6 bases and 0 bases, there was a span of 6 bases. The germline V gene encodes CDR1 MNHEY and CDR2 SVGEGT. CDR3 region: CASSRGSYEQYV. CDR3 nucleotide sequence: TGTGCCAGCAGCCGGGGCTCCTACGAGCAGTACGTC.

The V and J genes are TRBV6-5 and TRBJ1-3; 7 bases map to TRBD1. V gave up 0 bases and J gave up 4 bases; unmatched junction bases: 6. The CDR3 length is 16 residues. Per the germline V gene, CDR1 is MNHEY and CDR2 is SVGAGI. The chain's CDR3 is CASSYSGGGEGNTIYF. CDR3 nucleotide sequence: TGTGCCAGCAGTTACTCGGGAGGGGGCGAAGGAAACACCATATATTTT.

The chain couples TRBV4-3 to TRBJ2-3; tentatively, D is TRBD2 (6 bases). The V end was cut by 0 bases, the J end by 5 bases, with 15 bases between. This CDR3 is built from 16 residues. Germline lookup yields CDR1 LGHNA and CDR2 YSLEER. Here the CDR3 DNA reads TGCGCCAGCAGCCAAGAGGGACTCCAATCGGGAGATACGCAGTATTTT. Protein sequence: CASSQEGLQSGDTQYF.

This clonotype was seen repeatedly, ten times or more. The chain carries TRBV5-1 and TRBJ2-3, with no clear D. CDR1 and CDR2 (germline): SGHRS, YFSETQ. V dropped 3 bases and J dropped 2 bases, with 7 bases sitting between them. The CDR3 spans 13 residues. The CDR3 protein is CASSSTFTDTQYF. CDR3 nucleotide sequence: TGCGCCAGCAGCTCGACCTTCACAGATACGCAGTATTTT.

This clonotype was observed a handful of times. The V gene is TRBV5-1, the J gene TRBJ2-7; D may be TRBD1 (5 bases). The V gene lost 5 bases and the J gene lost 5 bases, with 23 bases spanning the gap. This CDR3 region has 16 residues. Per the germline V gene, CDR1 is SGHRS and CDR2 is YFSETQ. In nucleotides, the CDR3 is TGCGCCAGCAGACCTACTTGGTGGCAGGGATCCCACGAGCAGTACTTC. Translation: CASRPTWWQGSHEQYF.

The rearrangement uses TRBV12-3 or TRBV12-4 and TRBJ2-1, with 8 bases lining up with TRBD1. The CDR3 length is 16 residues. The V segment lost 6 bases and the J segment 6 bases; nucleotides outside the gene matches: 13. The CDR3 sequence: CASSPPWDRLANEQFF. In nucleotides, the CDR3 is TGTGCCAGCAGCCCTCCTTGGGACAGGTTGGCCAATGAGCAGTTCTTC.

The chain couples TRBV7-8 to TRBJ1-1, with TRBD1 as a possible D gene (5 bases). V was shortened by 4 bases and J by 2 bases, with 14 bases between the two germline ends. This CDR3 has 15 residues. The germline V gene encodes CDR1 SGHVS and CDR2 FQNEAQ. The CDR3 protein is CASSWDGELNTEAFF. DNA for the CDR3: TGTGCCAGCAGCTGGGACGGGGAATTAAACACTGAAGCTTTCTTT.